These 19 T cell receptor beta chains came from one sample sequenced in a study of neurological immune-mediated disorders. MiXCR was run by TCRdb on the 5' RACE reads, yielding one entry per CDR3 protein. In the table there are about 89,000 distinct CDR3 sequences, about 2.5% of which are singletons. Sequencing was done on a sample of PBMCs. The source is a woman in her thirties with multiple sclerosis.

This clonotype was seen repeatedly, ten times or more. DNA of the CDR3: TGCAGTGCTAGCCGACAGGGAAACACAGATACGCAGTATTTT. Amino acids: CSASRQGNTDTQYF. The rearrangement uses TRBV20-1 and TRBJ2-3; TRBD1 aligns across 7 bases. Looked up from germline, CDR1 is DFQATT and CDR2 is SNEGSKA (reference sequence). There are 14 residues in the CDR3. The junction had 5 bases not matched to a gene; V was cut back by 3 bases and J by 2 bases.

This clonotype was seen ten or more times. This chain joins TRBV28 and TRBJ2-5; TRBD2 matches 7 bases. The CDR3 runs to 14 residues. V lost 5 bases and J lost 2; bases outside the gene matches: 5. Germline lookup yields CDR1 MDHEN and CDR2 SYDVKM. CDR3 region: CASSPGRRQETQYF. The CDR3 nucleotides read TGTGCCAGCAGTCCCGGGAGGAGGCAAGAGACCCAGTACTTC. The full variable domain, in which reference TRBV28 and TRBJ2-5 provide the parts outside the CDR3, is DVKVTQSSRYLVKRTGEKVFLECVQDMDHENMFWYRQDPGLGLRLIYFSYDVKMKEKGDIPEGYSVSREKKERFSLILESASTNQTSMYLCASSPGRRQETQYFGPGTRLLVL.

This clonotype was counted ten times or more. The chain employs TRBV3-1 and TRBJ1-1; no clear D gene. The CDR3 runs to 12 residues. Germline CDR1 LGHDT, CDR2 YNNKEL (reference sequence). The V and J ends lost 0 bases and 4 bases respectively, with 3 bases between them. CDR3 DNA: TGTGCCAGCAGCCAAGAACCCACTGAAGCTTTCTTT. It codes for CASSQEPTEAFF.

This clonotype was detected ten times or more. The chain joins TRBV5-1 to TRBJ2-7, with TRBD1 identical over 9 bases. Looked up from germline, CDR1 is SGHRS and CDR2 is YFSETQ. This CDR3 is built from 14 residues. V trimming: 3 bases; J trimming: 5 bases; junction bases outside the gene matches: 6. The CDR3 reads CASSSGQGSDEQYF. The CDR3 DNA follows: TGCGCCAGCAGCTCGGGACAGGGATCCGACGAGCAGTACTTC.

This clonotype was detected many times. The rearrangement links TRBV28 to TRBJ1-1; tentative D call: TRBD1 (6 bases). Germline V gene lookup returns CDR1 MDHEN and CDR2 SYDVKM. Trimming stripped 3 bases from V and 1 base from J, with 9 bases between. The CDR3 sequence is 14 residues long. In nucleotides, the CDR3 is TGTGCCAGCAGTTTCCCGACAGGGAACACTGAAGCTTTCTTT. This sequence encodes CASSFPTGNTEAFF.

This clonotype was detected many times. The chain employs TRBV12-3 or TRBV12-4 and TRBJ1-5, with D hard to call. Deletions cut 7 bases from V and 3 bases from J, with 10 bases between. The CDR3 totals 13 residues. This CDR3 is CASNNGFNQPQHF. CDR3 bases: TGTGCCAGCAATAACGGATTCAATCAGCCCCAGCATTTT.

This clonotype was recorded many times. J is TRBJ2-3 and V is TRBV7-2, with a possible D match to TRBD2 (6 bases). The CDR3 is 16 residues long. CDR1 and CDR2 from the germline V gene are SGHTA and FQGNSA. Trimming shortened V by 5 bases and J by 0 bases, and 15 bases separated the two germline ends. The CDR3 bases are TGTGCCAGCAGCCCGGGAGTTGGGCCTAGCACAGATACGCAGTATTTT. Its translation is CASSPGVGPSTDTQYF. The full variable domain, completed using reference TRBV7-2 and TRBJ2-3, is GAGVSQSPSNKVTEKGKDVELRCDPISGHTALYWYRQSLGQGLEFLIYFQGNSAPDKSGLPSDRFSAERTGGSVSTLTIQRTQQEDSAVYLCASSPGVGPSTDTQYFGPGTRLTVL.

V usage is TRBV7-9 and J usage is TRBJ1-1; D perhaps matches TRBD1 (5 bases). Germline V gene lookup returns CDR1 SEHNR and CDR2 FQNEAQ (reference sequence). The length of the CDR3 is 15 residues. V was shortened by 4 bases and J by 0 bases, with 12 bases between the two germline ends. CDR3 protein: CASSSKGVLNTEAFF. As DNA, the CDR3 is TGTGCCAGCAGCTCTAAAGGGGTGCTGAACACTGAAGCTTTCTTT.

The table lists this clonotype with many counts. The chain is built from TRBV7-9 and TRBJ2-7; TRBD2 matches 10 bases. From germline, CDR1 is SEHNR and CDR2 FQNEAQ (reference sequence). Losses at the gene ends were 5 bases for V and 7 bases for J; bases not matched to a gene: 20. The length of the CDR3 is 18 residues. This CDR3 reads CASSPGTSVSSRSWEQYF. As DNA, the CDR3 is TGTGCCAGCAGCCCCGGGACTAGCGTAAGTTCCAGAAGTTGGGAGCAGTACTTC.

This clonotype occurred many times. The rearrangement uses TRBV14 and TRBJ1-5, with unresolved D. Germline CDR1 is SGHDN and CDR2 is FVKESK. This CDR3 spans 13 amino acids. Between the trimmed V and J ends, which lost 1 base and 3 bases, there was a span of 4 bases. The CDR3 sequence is CASSQGVNQPQHF. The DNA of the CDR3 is TGTGCCAGCAGCCAAGGGGTCAATCAGCCCCAGCATTTT.

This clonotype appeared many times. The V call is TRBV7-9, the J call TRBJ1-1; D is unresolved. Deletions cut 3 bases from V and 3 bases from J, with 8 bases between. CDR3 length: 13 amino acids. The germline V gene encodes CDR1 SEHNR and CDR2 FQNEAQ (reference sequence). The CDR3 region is CASSFTTDTEAFF. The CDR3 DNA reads TGTGCCAGCAGCTTTACAACGGACACTGAAGCTTTCTTT.

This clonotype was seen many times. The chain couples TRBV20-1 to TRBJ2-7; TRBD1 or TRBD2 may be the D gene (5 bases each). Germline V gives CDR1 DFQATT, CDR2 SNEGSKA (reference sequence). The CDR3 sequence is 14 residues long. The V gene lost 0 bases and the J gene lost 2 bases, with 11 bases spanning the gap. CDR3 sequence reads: CSARDGGPPYEQYF. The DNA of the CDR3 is TGCAGTGCTAGAGATGGGGGACCCCCCTACGAGCAGTACTTC.

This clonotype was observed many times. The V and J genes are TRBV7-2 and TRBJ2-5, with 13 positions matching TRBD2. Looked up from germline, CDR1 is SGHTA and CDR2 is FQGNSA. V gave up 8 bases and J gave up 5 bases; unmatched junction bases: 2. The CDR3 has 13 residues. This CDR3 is CASGLAGAETQYF. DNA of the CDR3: TGTGCCAGCGGACTAGCGGGAGCGGAGACCCAGTACTTC. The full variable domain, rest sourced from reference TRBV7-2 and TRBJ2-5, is GAGVSQSPSNKVTEKGKDVELRCDPISGHTALYWYRQSLGQGLEFLIYFQGNSAPDKSGLPSDRFSAERTGGSVSTLTIQRTQQEDSAVYLCASGLAGAETQYFGPGTRLLVL.

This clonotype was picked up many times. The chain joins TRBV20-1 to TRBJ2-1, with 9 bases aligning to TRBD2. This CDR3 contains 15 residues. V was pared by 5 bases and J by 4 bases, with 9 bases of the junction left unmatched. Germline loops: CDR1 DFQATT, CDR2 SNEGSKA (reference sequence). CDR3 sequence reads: CSAHKTSGLYNEQFF. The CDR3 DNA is TGCAGTGCTCATAAGACTAGCGGCCTATACAATGAGCAGTTCTTC.

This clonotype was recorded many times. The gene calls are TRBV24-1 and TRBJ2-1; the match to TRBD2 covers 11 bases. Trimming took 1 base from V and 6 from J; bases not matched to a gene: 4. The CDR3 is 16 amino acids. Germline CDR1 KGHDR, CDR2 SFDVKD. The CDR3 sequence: CATSDLDTSGSNEQFF. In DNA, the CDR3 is TGTGCCACCAGTGATTTAGACACTAGCGGGAGCAATGAGCAGTTCTTC.

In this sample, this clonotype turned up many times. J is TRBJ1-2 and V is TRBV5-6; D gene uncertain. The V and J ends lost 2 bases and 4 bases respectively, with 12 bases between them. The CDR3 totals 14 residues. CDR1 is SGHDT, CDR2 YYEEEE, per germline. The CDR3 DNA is TGTGCCAGCAGCTTCGGGCAAGCCCCCTATGGCTACACCTTC. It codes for CASSFGQAPYGYTF.

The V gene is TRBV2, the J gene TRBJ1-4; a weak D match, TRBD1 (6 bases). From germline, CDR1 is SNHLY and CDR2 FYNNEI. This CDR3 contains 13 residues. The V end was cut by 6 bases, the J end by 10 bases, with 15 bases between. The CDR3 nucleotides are TGTGCCAGCAGGGGGACAACCGAGGGAAAACTGTTTTTT. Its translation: CASRGTTEGKLFF.

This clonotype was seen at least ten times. This CDR3 is CATRGQGLGNQPQHF. As DNA, the CDR3 is TGTGCCACCAGAGGACAGGGTCTCGGCAATCAGCCCCAGCATTTT. This chain joins TRBV24-1 and TRBJ1-5; 8 bases fit TRBD1. V lost 7 bases, J lost 2 bases, and 6 bases stayed unmatched. In germline, CDR1 is KGHDR, CDR2 SFDVKD. CDR3 length: 15 amino acids.

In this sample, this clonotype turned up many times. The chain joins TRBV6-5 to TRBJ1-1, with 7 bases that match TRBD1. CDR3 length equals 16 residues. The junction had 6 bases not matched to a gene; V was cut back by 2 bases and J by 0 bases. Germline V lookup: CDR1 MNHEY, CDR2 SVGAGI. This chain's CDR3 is CASSYVQGTVNTEAFF. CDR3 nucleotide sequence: TGTGCCAGCAGTTACGTTCAAGGGACAGTGAACACTGAAGCTTTCTTT.